The sample holds a few counts of the clone carrying this T cell receptor beta chain. The antigen remains undetermined. From 5'RACE with constant-segment primers came TCR alpha and TCR beta cDNA libraries that carried sample barcodes and UMIs. In TCRdb, the 5' RACE reads were re-called with MiXCR into one record per CDR3 protein. The table has 150,000 or so distinct CDR3 sequences, about a third seen once. This specimen comes from a study of T-cell memory formation after mild COVID-19. Study-wide results and caveats: Clones that contracted clustered mainly in CM and EM if CD4+ and in EMRA if CD8+. Some responding clones appeared in pre-infection memory, suggesting cross-reactive memory joined. Specificity for SARS-CoV-2 was not confirmed among the second-wave clones peaking on day 37.

V lost 7 bases and J 5 bases, leaving 14 bases between the germline ends. The CDR3 runs 13 residues. The chain has TRBV12-3 or TRBV12-4 and TRBJ1-1, with D hard to call. Sequencing used PBMCs or a T cell subset sorted from them (not recorded which). The receptor was derived from an adult woman who had mild COVID-19 (a few samples of this study predate the infection). Cell type and time point are not known. Written as DNA, the CDR3 is TGTGCCAGCACCCCCAAAACGGGGACTGAAGCTTTCTTT. This codes for CASTPKTGTEAFF.